Below, 5 T cell receptor beta chains from the same sample are listed, as sequenced in a study of T cells in Graves' hyperthyroidism and ophthalmopathy (dated by TCRdb to the late 2010s). Libraries came from multiplex PCR. The reads were generated on an Illumina HiSeq 2000. The TCR beta CDR3 regions were amplified from the RNA transcripts. The first round of RT-PCR for the TCR CDR3 was performed with the HTBI primer set and the Qiagen OneStep RT-PCR kit. Using fastp at Q25 and MiXCR, TCRdb reprocessed the public reads and kept productive beta chains. Duplicate CDR3 protein sequences are folded into a single record with the most common DNA and genes. The sample yields fewer than 700,000 distinct CDR3 sequences; 15% to 20% were counted once. The ten largest make up about 3.8% of the sample. The source material was blood. These receptors all come from a woman in her twenties or thirties with Graves' hyperthyroidism.

This clonotype came up a few times. This sequence joins TRBV4-3 and TRBJ2-1, with D maybe TRBD2 (6 bases). Germline CDR1 LGHNA, CDR2 YSLEER. V lost 3 bases and J 12 bases, leaving 21 bases between the germline ends. The CDR3 length is 15 residues. The CDR3, as DNA: TGCGCCAGCAGCCAGGGGACTGAGTGGAATAAGAGGCAGTTCTTC. Amino acids: CASSQGTEWNKRQFF.

This clonotype has a single count. The junction shows a germline mismatch at one end, possibly a read error. This chain connects TRBV28 to TRBJ2-1, with 8 bases aligning to TRBD2. The germline V gene has CDR1 MDHEN and CDR2 SYDVKM. This CDR3 has 18 amino acids. The CDR3 DNA follows: TGTGCCGGCAGTTTACCTGTAGGGAGCGGGAGAACTCGGAATGAGCAGTTCTTC. Translated, it gives CAGSLPVGSGRTRNEQFF. Together with reference TRBV28 and TRBJ2-1, the CDR3 gives the full variable domain: DVKVTQSSRYLVKRTGEKVFLECVQDMDHENMFWYRQDPGLGLRLIYFSYDVKMKEKGDIPEGYSVSREKKERFSLILESASTNQTSMYLCAGSLPVGSGRTRNEQFFGPGTRLTVL.

A single count supports this clonotype. The chain has TRBV5-1 and TRBJ2-1; possible D gene TRBD2, 7 bases. The germline V and J ends were trimmed by 0 bases and 15 bases, with 25 bases remaining between them. The CDR3 covers 16 residues. Germline values: CDR1 SGHRS, CDR2 YFSETQ. The CDR3 protein is CASSLASGGQGNFPFF. The CDR3 DNA sequence: TGCGCCAGCAGCTTGGCATCGGGGGGACAAGGTAACTTCCCGTTCTTC.

The V gene is TRBV30, the J gene TRBJ1-4; 9 bases fit TRBD1. This CDR3 region has 15 residues. Germline trimming cut 1 base from V and 7 bases from J; bases unmatched to any gene: 7. Per the germline V gene, CDR1 is GTSNPN and CDR2 is SVGIG (reference sequence). The CDR3 here is CAWSGNRGRGEKLFF. CDR3 bases: TGTGCCTGGAGTGGGAACAGGGGGCGAGGTGAAAAACTGTTTTTT.

This clonotype was seen a handful of times. The rearrangement uses TRBV13 and TRBJ2-7; 9 bases map to TRBD1. Looked up from germline, CDR1 is PRHDT and CDR2 is FYEKMQ (reference sequence). J lost 4 bases, V lost 4 bases, and 8 bases had no gene match. The CDR3 totals 15 residues. The CDR3 loop is CASSSATGGTYEQYF. DNA for the CDR3: TGTGCCAGCAGCTCGGCGACAGGGGGGACTTACGAGCAGTACTTC.